Below are 23 T cell receptor beta chains sequenced from a single sample in a study of shared clonotypes between healthy human individuals. Clones were sequenced by immunoSEQ multiplex PCR, and TCRdb holds only the in-frame ones, with some missing. The table has roughly 1,000,000 clones, approximately 80% seen once. The sequenced material came from memory CD4+ T cells from PBMCs. Described subset: CD45RA-negative fraction. These receptors were taken from a man aged 18 to 29 in good health. Some clones in this sample may be carry-over from other donors' samples.

This sequence joins TRBV7-6 and TRBJ2-7; D might be TRBD1 or TRBD2, each matching 6 bases. Germline V CDR1 and CDR2: SGHVS, FNYEAQ. V lost 0 bases and J lost 0, with 9 bases in between. This CDR3 has 15 amino acids. CDR3 loop: CASSLAGGGSYEQYF. DNA of the CDR3: TGTGCCAGCAGCTTAGCCGGAGGGGGCTCCTACGAGCAGTACTTC. Together with reference TRBV7-6 and TRBJ2-7, the CDR3 gives the full variable domain: GAGVSQSPRYKVTKRGQDVALRCDPISGHVSLYWYRQALGQGPEFLTYFNYEAQQDKSGLPNDRFSAERPEGSISTLTIQRTEQRDSAMYRCASSLAGGGSYEQYFGPGTRLTVT.

This chain connects TRBV7-9 to TRBJ2-7, with D unresolved. The CDR3 spans 14 residues. The ends were cut back, 6 bases at V and 9 bases at J, with 21 bases in the middle. Germline V lookup: CDR1 SEHNR, CDR2 FQNEAQ (reference sequence). In nucleotides, the CDR3 is TGTGCCAGCAGTCGCGTTGAAGGCGACGGATGGCAGTACTTC. As protein: CASSRVEGDGWQYF.

Worth noting for this clone: Distinct nucleotide sequences in the sample also encode this CDR3. This chain uses TRBV2 with TRBJ1-2; tentatively, D is TRBD1 (6 bases). V dropped 6 bases and J dropped 2 bases, with 10 bases sitting between them. The germline gives CDR1 SNHLY, CDR2 FYNNEI. This CDR3 has 13 residues. DNA for the CDR3: TGTGCCAGCAGGAGACAGGAAAACTATGGCTACACCTTC. Residues: CASRRQENYGYTF.

The gene calls are TRBV5-4 and TRBJ2-1, with 9 positions matching TRBD2. CDR1 is SGHNT, CDR2 YYREEE, per germline (reference sequence). V lost 2 bases to trimming and J lost 3 bases; unmatched junction nucleotides: 3. CDR3 length equals 15 residues. The CDR3 DNA follows: TGTGCCAGCAGCTTCAGCGGGGGGTACTACAATGAGCAGTTCTTC. Translated: CASSFSGGYYNEQFF.

Details on this clone: This specimen includes other DNA sequences encoding the same CDR3. The chain uses TRBV5-1 and TRBJ1-2, with 9 bases fitting TRBD1. The J segment lost 1 base and the V segment lost 3 bases, leaving 1 base of the junction unmatched. The CDR3 runs to 14 residues. CDR1 and CDR2 from the germline V gene are SGHRS and YFSETQ. For the CDR3, the DNA is TGCGCCAGCAGCTCGGGACAGGGTAACTATGGCTACACCTTC. Amino acid sequence: CASSSGQGNYGYTF.

This clone turned up a few times. The chain links TRBV9 to TRBJ2-5; D possibly corresponds to TRBD1 (5 bases). In germline, CDR1 is SGDLS, CDR2 YYNGEE. This CDR3 is 13 amino acids long. V was pared by 4 bases and J by 3 bases, with 10 bases between. Here the CDR3 DNA reads TGTGCCAGCAGCTCTGGGGCGGAAGAGACCCAGTACTTC. It is translated as CASSSGAEETQYF.

The J gene is TRBJ2-5, the V gene TRBV15; 7 bases align to TRBD2. The CDR3 extends over 16 amino acids. The V gene end was trimmed by 0 bases and the J gene end by 5 bases; junction bases not matched to a gene: 9. From germline, CDR1 is LNHNV and CDR2 YYDKDF (reference sequence). CDR3 in DNA: TGTGCCACCAGCAGAGATCCCGGCGGGAGCAGGGAGACCCAGTACTTC. It codes for CATSRDPGGSRETQYF.

This clone appeared many times. The rearrangement uses TRBV30 and TRBJ1-4, with no clear D. Germline V lookup: CDR1 GTSNPN, CDR2 SVGIG (reference sequence). Trimming took off 4 bases at V and 2 bases at J, with 8 bases between the two ends. This CDR3 has 13 amino acids. As DNA, the CDR3 is TGTGCCTGGAATCTGTTGACTAATGAAAAACTGTTTTTT. Translation gives CAWNLLTNEKLFF.

The chain combines TRBV2 with TRBJ2-2, with D possibly being TRBD1 (6 bases). Per germline, CDR1 SNHLY and CDR2 FYNNEI. V lost 6 bases and J 7 bases, leaving 18 bases between the germline ends. The CDR3 is 15 residues long. CDR3 DNA: TGTGCCAGCAGCAATGAAGGACAGTTAAGCGGGGAGCTGTTTTTT. The encoded protein is CASSNEGQLSGELFF.

The CDR3 sequence: CASSLQAGNTIYF. The CDR3 nucleotides read TGTGCCAGCAGCTTGCAGGCTGGAAACACCATATATTTT. The gene calls are TRBV5-6 and TRBJ1-3; D is uncertain. Germline loops: CDR1 SGHDT, CDR2 YYEEEE. V gave up 1 base and J gave up 2 bases, with 4 bases separating them. The CDR3 totals 13 residues.

This clone was observed at least ten times. This chain uses TRBV11-2 with TRBJ2-7; D call uncertain. The CDR3 has 14 residues. V lost 2 bases and J lost 3, with 11 bases in between. CDR1 is SGHAT and CDR2 is FQNNGV in the germline V gene. As DNA, the CDR3 is TGTGCCAGCAGCTTAATGGGCCAGAACTACGAGCAGTACTTC. This encodes CASSLMGQNYEQYF.

This chain joins TRBV28 and TRBJ1-4, with a possible D match to TRBD1 (6 bases). This CDR3 comprises 14 residues. V was pared by 3 bases and J by 4 bases, with 9 bases between. Germline CDR1 and CDR2: MDHEN and SYDVKM. The CDR3 region is CASSFHRVNEKLFF. DNA of the CDR3: TGTGCCAGCAGTTTTCACAGGGTTAATGAAAAACTGTTTTTT.

The rearrangement joins TRBV5-1 to TRBJ1-1; D not certain. The length of the CDR3 is 14 residues. Per the germline V gene, CDR1 is SGHRS and CDR2 is YFSETQ. V was shortened by 2 bases and J by 1 base, with 9 bases between the two germline ends. CDR3 loop: CASSFTAGNTEAFF. The DNA of the CDR3 is TGCGCCAGCAGCTTCACAGCGGGGAACACTGAAGCTTTCTTT. Variable domain in full (rest from reference TRBV5-1 and TRBJ1-1): KAGVTQTPRYLIKTRGQQVTLSCSPISGHRSVSWYQQTPGQGLQFLFEYFSETQRNKGNFPGRFSGRQFSNSRSEMNVSTLELGDSALYLCASSFTAGNTEAFFGQGTRLTVV.

The V gene is TRBV28, the J gene TRBJ1-2, with D maybe TRBD1 (5 bases). Looked up from germline, CDR1 is MDHEN and CDR2 is SYDVKM. V was trimmed by 10 bases and J by 4 bases, leaving 19 bases between them. CDR3 size: 14 residues. The CDR3, as DNA: TGTGCCATCACCCCCACGGGGCAGACCTATGGCTACACCTTC. Translated: CAITPTGQTYGYTF.

V gene TRBV28 combines with J gene TRBJ1-3; D not resolved. Per germline, CDR1 MDHEN and CDR2 SYDVKM. Trimming stripped 5 bases from V and 4 bases from J, with 9 bases between. The CDR3 spans 13 residues. CDR3 sequence: CASSLAAGNTIYF. CDR3 sequence (DNA): TGTGCCAGCAGTCTAGCTGCAGGAAACACCATATATTTT.

V and J are TRBV6-1 and TRBJ2-5, with 7 bases fitting TRBD1. CDR1 and CDR2 from the germline V gene are MNHNS and SASEGT. J was trimmed by 5 bases and V by 6 bases; bases with no gene match: 6. This CDR3 comprises 13 residues. The CDR3 nucleotides are TGTGCCAGCAGAAGGACAGGCCGGGAGACCCAGTACTTC. Encoded protein: CASRRTGRETQYF.

This chain links TRBV2 with TRBJ1-1, with D unresolved. The CDR3 consists of 15 residues. The V gene's germline CDR1 is SNHLY and CDR2 FYNNEI. V was pared by 4 bases and J by 4 bases, with 16 bases between. The CDR3 spells CASSGSGFRSTEAFF. CDR3 DNA sequence: TGTGCCAGCAGTGGATCCGGCTTTCGGAGCACTGAAGCTTTCTTT.

This chain connects TRBV18 to TRBJ2-1, with D unresolved. Germline V gene lookup returns CDR1 KGHSH and CDR2 LQKENI. The V end was cut by 1 base, the J end by 7 bases, with 11 bases between. The CDR3 spans 14 residues. CDR3 protein: CASSPLAGENEQFF. CDR3 sequence (DNA): TGTGCCAGCTCACCACTTGCTGGCGAGAATGAGCAGTTCTTC.

The chain couples TRBV6-1 to TRBJ2-1, with a tentative D call TRBD2 (6 bases). Trimming removed 5 bases from V and 6 bases from J, with 11 bases in between. The V gene's germline CDR1 is MNHNS and CDR2 SASEGT. This CDR3 is 13 amino acids long. The CDR3 reads CASSKGLSNEQFF. The CDR3 coding sequence is TGTGCCAGCAGTAAGGGACTCTCCAATGAGCAGTTCTTC.

The rearrangement links TRBV14 to TRBJ1-1; tentatively, D is TRBD1 (6 bases). Per germline, CDR1 SGHDN and CDR2 FVKESK. The CDR3 covers 16 residues. Between the trimmed V and J ends, which lost 2 bases and 0 bases, there was a span of 13 bases. The CDR3 DNA reads as TGTGCCAGCAGCCAATTGTCCGGGACACTGAACACTGAAGCTTTCTTT. Protein sequence: CASSQLSGTLNTEAFF.

The genes are TRBV6-6 and TRBJ1-5; a possible D gene is TRBD1 (6 bases). Germline assignment: CDR1 MNHNY and CDR2 SVGAGI (reference sequence). With 6 bases removed from V and 5 bases from J, the gap between germline ends came to 14 bases. The CDR3 is 14 residues long. The CDR3 loop reads CASRPYREDQPQHF. The CDR3 DNA sequence: TGTGCCAGCAGGCCATACAGGGAGGATCAGCCCCAGCATTTT.

The V gene is TRBV10-1, the J gene TRBJ2-7; no reliable D call. Trimming stripped 4 bases from V and 0 bases from J, with 19 bases between. The CDR3 has 17 amino acids. Germline V CDR1 and CDR2: WNHNN, SYGVQD (reference sequence). The CDR3, as DNA: TGCGCCAGCAGTGGAGCCCATTTCGCTGCGACCTCCTACGAGCAGTACTTC. Its protein is CASSGAHFAATSYEQYF.

Concerning this clone itself: The limits of the CDR3 on the DNA are not certain, so only TCRdb's listed CDR3 is given. J is TRBJ1-1 and V is TRBV27; the table's D call, TRBD1, was not checked against the DNA. The CDR3 totals 23 residues, both ends included. Germline V gene data show CDR1 as MNHEY and CDR2 as SMNVEV (reference sequence). The CDR3 sequence: CASRPGGEAFFGQGTRLGTEAFF.